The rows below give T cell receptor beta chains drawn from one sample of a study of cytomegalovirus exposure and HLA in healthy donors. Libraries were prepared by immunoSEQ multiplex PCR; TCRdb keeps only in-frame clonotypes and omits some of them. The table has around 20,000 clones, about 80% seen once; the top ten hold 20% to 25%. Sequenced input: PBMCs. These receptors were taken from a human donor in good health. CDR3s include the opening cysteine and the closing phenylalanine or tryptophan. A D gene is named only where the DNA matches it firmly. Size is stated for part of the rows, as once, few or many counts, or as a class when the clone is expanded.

CDR3 protein: CASSQAQGWAEAFF
CDR3 DNA: TGTGCCAGCAGCCAAGCGCAGGGGTGGGCTGAAGCTTTCTTT
D gene: .
clone size: .
J gene: TRBJ1-1
V gene: TRBV4-2

CDR3 protein: CASSQGPGQGRQPQHF
CDR3 DNA: TGTGCCAGCTCACAAGGACCGGGACAGGGAAGGCAGCCCCAGCATTTT
D gene: TRBD1
clone size: .
J gene: TRBJ1-5
V gene: TRBV18

CDR3 protein: CASSDRPENEQYF
CDR3 DNA: TGTGCCAGCAGTGACAGGCCTGAAAACGAGCAGTACTTC
D gene: .
clone size: few
J gene: TRBJ2-7
V gene: TRBV6-5

CDR3 protein: CASSEETGGTLTAEKLFF
CDR3 DNA: TGTGCCAGCAGTGAAGAGACAGGGGGGACTCTAACGGCTGAAAAACTGTTTTTT
D gene: TRBD1
clone size: .
J gene: TRBJ1-4
V gene: TRBV6-1

CDR3 protein: CASSLEPGPAYTQYF
CDR3 DNA: TGTGCCAGCAGCTTGGAACCGGGTCCTGCATATACGCAGTATTTT
D gene: .
clone size: .
J gene: TRBJ2-3
V gene: TRBV5-5

CDR3 protein: CASSPQETQYF
CDR3 DNA: TGTGCCAGCAGCCCACAGGAGACCCAGTACTTC
D gene: .
clone size: .
J gene: TRBJ2-5
V gene: TRBV5-4

CDR3 protein: CASRPSGGIDEQYF
CDR3 DNA: TGTGCCAGCAGACCTAGCGGGGGAATCGACGAGCAGTACTTC
D gene: TRBD2
clone size: once
J gene: TRBJ2-7
V gene: TRBV6-1

CDR3 protein: CASSAGQGVISDEQYF
CDR3 DNA: TGCGCCAGCAGCGCCGGACAGGGGGTGATCTCTGACGAGCAGTACTTC
D gene: TRBD1
clone size: .
J gene: TRBJ2-7
V gene: TRBV5-1

CDR3 protein: CASSYDGTRNIQYF
CDR3 DNA: TGTGCCAGCAGTTACGACGGTACTAGAAACATTCAGTACTTC
D gene: .
clone size: .
J gene: TRBJ2-4
V gene: TRBV6-5

CDR3 protein: CASSTSGETETQYF
CDR3 DNA: TGTGCCAGCTCGACTAGCGGAGAAACGGAGACCCAGTACTTC
D gene: TRBD2
clone size: .
J gene: TRBJ2-5
V gene: TRBV9

CDR3 protein: CASSPGYEQYF
CDR3 DNA: TGTGCCAGTAGTCCGGGCTACGAGCAGTACTTC
D gene: .
clone size: once
J gene: TRBJ2-7
V gene: TRBV19

CDR3 protein: CASRPGQRHNEQFF
CDR3 DNA: TGTGCCAGCAGACCCGGACAGCGTCACAATGAGCAGTTCTTC
D gene: .
clone size: .
J gene: TRBJ2-1
V gene: TRBV6-5

CDR3 protein: CASSSDGLGATF
CDR3 DNA: TGTGCCAGCAGCTCTGACGGACTAGGCGCCACCTTC
D gene: .
clone size: .
J gene: TRBJ1-2
V gene: TRBV5-5

CDR3 protein: CASSQRTGDQPQHF
CDR3 DNA: TGCGCCAGCAGCCAAAGGACAGGGGATCAGCCCCAGCATTTT
D gene: TRBD1
clone size: few
J gene: TRBJ1-5
V gene: TRBV4-1

CDR3 protein: CASSYDGPDTQYF
CDR3 DNA: TGTGCCAGCAGTTACGATGGCCCAGATACGCAGTATTTT
D gene: .
clone size: .
J gene: TRBJ2-3
V gene: TRBV6-5

CDR3 protein: CAWSSSTYEQYF
CDR3 DNA: TGTGCCTGGAGTTCTAGTACCTACGAGCAGTACTTC
D gene: .
clone size: .
J gene: TRBJ2-7
V gene: TRBV30

CDR3 protein: CAWSPGQGTQPQHF
CDR3 DNA: TGTGCCTGGAGTCCGGGACAGGGTACGCAGCCCCAGCATTTT
D gene: TRBD1
clone size: .
J gene: TRBJ1-5
V gene: TRBV30

CDR3 protein: CAWDLVGLAGAQETQYF
CDR3 DNA: TGTGCCTGGGACTTAGTGGGGCTAGCGGGGGCCCAAGAGACCCAGTACTTC
D gene: TRBD2
clone size: once
J gene: TRBJ2-5
V gene: TRBV30

CDR3 protein: CASSSQGSNQPQHF
CDR3 DNA: TGTGCCAGCAGTTCGCAGGGGAGCAATCAGCCCCAGCATTTT
D gene: .
clone size: few
J gene: TRBJ1-5
V gene: TRBV6-6

CDR3 protein: CASSRSQGAPLMNTEAFF
CDR3 DNA: TGCGCCAGCAGCCGATCACAGGGGGCGCCCCTTATGAACACTGAAGCTTTCTTT
D gene: TRBD1
clone size: .
J gene: TRBJ1-1
V gene: TRBV4-1

CDR3 protein: CASSDLDRAAGYTF
CDR3 DNA: TGTGCCAGCTCCGACCTAGACAGGGCCGCGGGCTACACCTTC
D gene: TRBD1
clone size: few
J gene: TRBJ1-2
V gene: TRBV14

CDR3 protein: CAWSRTDPRGYGYTF
CDR3 DNA: TGTGCCTGGAGCCGGACAGATCCGAGGGGCTATGGCTACACCTTC
D gene: .
clone size: .
J gene: TRBJ1-2
V gene: TRBV30

CDR3 protein: CASSDSAVRLYNEQFF
CDR3 DNA: TGTGCCAGCAGTGATTCGGCGGTCCGTTTATACAATGAGCAGTTCTTC
D gene: .
clone size: once
J gene: TRBJ2-1
V gene: TRBV2

CDR3 protein: CASSEDSRVRISGANVLTF
CDR3 DNA: TGTGCCAGCAGTGAAGACAGCCGAGTAAGAATCTCCGGGGCCAACGTCCTGACTTTC
D gene: .
clone size: .
J gene: TRBJ2-6
V gene: TRBV6-1

CDR3 protein: CASSQGPGAYGYTF
CDR3 DNA: TGCGCCAGCAGCCAAGGCCCAGGGGCGTATGGCTACACCTTC
D gene: .
clone size: .
J gene: TRBJ1-2
V gene: TRBV4-1

CDR3 protein: CASRLLPTGRTEAFF
CDR3 DNA: TGTGCCAGCAGACTACTACCGACAGGGCGCACTGAAGCTTTCTTT
D gene: TRBD1
clone size: .
J gene: TRBJ1-1
V gene: TRBV6-5

CDR3 protein: CASSLTSGRAYEQYF
CDR3 DNA: TGTGCCAGCAGCTTGACTAGCGGGAGGGCCTACGAGCAGTACTTC
D gene: TRBD2
clone size: .
J gene: TRBJ2-7
V gene: TRBV5-6

CDR3 protein: CASSLTGSVSNEQFF
CDR3 DNA: TGCGCCAGCAGCTTGACAGGGTCGGTCAGTAATGAGCAGTTCTTC
D gene: .
clone size: .
J gene: TRBJ2-1
V gene: TRBV5-1

CDR3 protein: CASSPTAGGREQYF
CDR3 DNA: TGTGCCAGCTCACCAACGGCCGGGGGTCGCGAGCAGTACTTC
D gene: .
clone size: .
J gene: TRBJ2-7
V gene: TRBV18